A single T cell receptor beta chain is shown here with its context. The CDR3 contains 13 residues. After removal of 9 bases from V and 4 bases from J, the junction contained 4 bases not matched to a gene. Per germline, CDR1 SNHLY and CDR2 FYNNEI. This sample is part of a study of T cell responses to AZD1222 COVID-19 vaccine. Data came from immunoSEQ multiplex PCR; TCRdb stores just in-frame clones and leaves some out. The table lists 250,000 or so clones, 90% to 95% of them singletons. The input for sequencing was peripheral blood, taken on day 0 of AZD1222 vaccination. The clonotype originates from an adult in good health. The chain carries TRBV2 and TRBJ1-1; 11 nucleotides line up with TRBD1. This chain's CDR3 is CASGGQGGTEAFF. CDR3 sequence (DNA): TGTGCCAGTGGGGGACAGGGGGGCACTGAAGCTTTCTTT.